This T cell receptor delta chain comes out of a study of gamma-delta chains in newborns, infants, children. At the level of the study: Innate gammadelta T cells reportedly expand polyclonally right after birth, driven by microbial exposure, per the title.

TCRdb made new clone calls on the reads using CATT. The repertoire consists of roughly 5,800 delta-chain clones, with less than 20% occurring once and the leading ten covering 5% to 5.5%. This CDR3 region has 19 residues. The germline V gene encodes CDR1 GEAIGNYY and CDR2 EKD. V gave up 3 bases and J gave up 0 bases; unmatched junction bases: 10. The source is a child who was a newborn, infant or young child, either healthy, febrile or measles-vaccinated (not recorded which). Sequenced: blood. The chain joins TRDV2 to TRDJ3, with 7 positions matching TRDD3. CDR3 residues: CACDGIGDKGSWDTRQMFF. The CDR3 DNA sequence: TGTGCCTGTGACGGTATAGGGGATAAAGGCTCCTGGGACACCCGACAGATGTTTTTC.